These 5 T cell receptor beta chains were sequenced from one sample in a study of shared clonotypes between healthy human individuals (dated by TCRdb to about 2020). The protocol used for the library was the immunoSEQ multiplex PCR assay. This is the immuneACCESS table as TCRdb keeps it, with only in-frame sequences that have V and J called. A part of the clones is gone; compared with another copy, unresolved V genes explain less than half, and the rest is unexplained. The sample table holds some 650,000 clones, of which less than 98% were seen once. The ten largest clonotypes hold approximately 0.057% of the sample. Sequencing was performed on naive CD4+ T cells sorted from blood. Taken with the paper, the label for cell subset or site translates to: CD45RA+ positively selected. The receptors originated from a woman in her twenties or thirties in good health.

Notes on this clone: Germline and junction disagree at one end, which may indicate a read error. The chain carries TRBV6-5 and TRBJ2-7, with 9 bases lining up with TRBD2. The CDR3 loop spans 13 amino acids. CDR1 MNHEY and CDR2 SVGAGI come from the germline V gene. The DNA of the CDR3 is TGTGCCAGCCGTTATAGCGGGAGTAAAGAGCAGTACTTC. Translating it yields CASRYSGSKEQYF.

The rearrangement joins TRBV25-1 to TRBJ2-5, with D possibly TRBD1 on 5 matching bases. Germline loops: CDR1 MGHDK, CDR2 SYGVNS. Trimming took off 3 bases at V and 5 bases at J, with 10 bases between the two ends. The CDR3 consists of 13 residues. CDR3 in amino acids: CASSEFGAETQYF. In DNA, the CDR3 is TGTGCCAGCAGTGAGTTTGGGGCGGAGACCCAGTACTTC.

V gene TRBV6-4 combines with J gene TRBJ2-6; D might be TRBD2 (5 bases). The V gene's germline CDR1 is MRHNA and CDR2 SNTAGT. The V gene lost 8 bases and the J gene lost 0 bases, with 14 bases spanning the gap. CDR3 length equals 16 residues. For the CDR3, the DNA is TGTGCCAGCCCGTCCCGGGGTGGCTCTGGGGCCAACGTCCTGACTTTC. Its translation is CASPSRGGSGANVLTF.

The chain combines TRBV13 with TRBJ2-5, with D unresolved. The V end was cut by 0 bases, the J end by 5 bases, with 16 bases between. The CDR3 sequence is 16 residues long. Germline V gives CDR1 PRHDT, CDR2 FYEKMQ (reference sequence). CDR3 amino acids: CASSLGPLTGLETQYF. CDR3 in DNA: TGTGCCAGCAGCTTAGGCCCTCTCACTGGGCTGGAGACCCAGTACTTC.

The chain links TRBV5-1 to TRBJ1-1; D call uncertain. V dropped 0 bases and J dropped 4 bases, with 22 bases sitting between them. Germline loops: CDR1 SGHRS, CDR2 YFSETQ. The CDR3 has 18 amino acids. The CDR3 DNA reads TGCGCCAGCAGCTTGGATATCGGGCGGACCTACCGAGTCACTGAAGCTTTCTTT. It is translated as CASSLDIGRTYRVTEAFF.